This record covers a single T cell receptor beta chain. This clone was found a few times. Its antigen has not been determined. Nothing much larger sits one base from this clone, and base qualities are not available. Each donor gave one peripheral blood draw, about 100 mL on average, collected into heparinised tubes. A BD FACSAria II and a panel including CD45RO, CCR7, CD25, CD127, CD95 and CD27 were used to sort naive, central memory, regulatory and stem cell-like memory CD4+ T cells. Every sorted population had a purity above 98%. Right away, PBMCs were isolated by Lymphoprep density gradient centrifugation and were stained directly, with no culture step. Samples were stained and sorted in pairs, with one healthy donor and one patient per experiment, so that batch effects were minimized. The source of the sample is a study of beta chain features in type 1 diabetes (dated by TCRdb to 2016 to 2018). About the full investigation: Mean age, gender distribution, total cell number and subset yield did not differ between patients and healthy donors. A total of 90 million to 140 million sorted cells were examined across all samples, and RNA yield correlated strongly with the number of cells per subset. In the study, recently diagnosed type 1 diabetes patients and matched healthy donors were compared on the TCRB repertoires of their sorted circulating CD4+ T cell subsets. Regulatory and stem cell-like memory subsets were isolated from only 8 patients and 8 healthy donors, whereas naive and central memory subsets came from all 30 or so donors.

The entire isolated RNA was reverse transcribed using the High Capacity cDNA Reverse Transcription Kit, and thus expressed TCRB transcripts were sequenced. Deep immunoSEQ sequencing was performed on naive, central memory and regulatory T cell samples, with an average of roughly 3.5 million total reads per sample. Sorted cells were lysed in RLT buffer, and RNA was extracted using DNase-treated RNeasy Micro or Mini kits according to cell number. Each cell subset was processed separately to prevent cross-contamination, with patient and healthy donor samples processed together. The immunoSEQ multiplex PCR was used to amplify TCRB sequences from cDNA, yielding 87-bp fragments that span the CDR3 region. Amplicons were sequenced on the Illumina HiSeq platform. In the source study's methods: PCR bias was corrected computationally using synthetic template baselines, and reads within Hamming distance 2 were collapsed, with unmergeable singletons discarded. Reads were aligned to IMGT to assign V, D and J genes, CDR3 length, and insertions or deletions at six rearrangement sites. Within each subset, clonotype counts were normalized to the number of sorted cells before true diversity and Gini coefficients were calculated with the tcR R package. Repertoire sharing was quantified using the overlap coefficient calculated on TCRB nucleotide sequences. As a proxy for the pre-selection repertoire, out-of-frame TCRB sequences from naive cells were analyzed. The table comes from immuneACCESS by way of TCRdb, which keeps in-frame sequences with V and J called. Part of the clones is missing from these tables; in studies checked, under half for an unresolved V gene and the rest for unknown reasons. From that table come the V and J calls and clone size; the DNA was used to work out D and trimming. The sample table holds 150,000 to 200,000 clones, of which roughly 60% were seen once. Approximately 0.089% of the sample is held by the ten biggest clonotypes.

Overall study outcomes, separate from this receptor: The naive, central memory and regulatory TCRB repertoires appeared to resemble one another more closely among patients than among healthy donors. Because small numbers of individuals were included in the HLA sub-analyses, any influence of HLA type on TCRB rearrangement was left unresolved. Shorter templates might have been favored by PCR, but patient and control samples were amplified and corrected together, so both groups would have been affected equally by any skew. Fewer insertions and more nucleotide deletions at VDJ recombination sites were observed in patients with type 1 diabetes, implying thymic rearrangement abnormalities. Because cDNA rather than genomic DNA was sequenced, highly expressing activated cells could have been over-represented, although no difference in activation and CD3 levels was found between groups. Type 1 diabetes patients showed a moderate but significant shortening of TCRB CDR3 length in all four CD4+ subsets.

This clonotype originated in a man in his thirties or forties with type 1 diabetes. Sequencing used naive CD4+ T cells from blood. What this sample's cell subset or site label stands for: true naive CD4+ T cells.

CDR3 protein: CASSLSQTVTFTEAFF. The nucleotide sequence reads as follows: TGTGCCAGCAGCTTATCGCAGACAGTCACATTCACTGAAGCTTTCTTT. The chain couples TRBV7-9 to TRBJ1-1; possibly the D gene is TRBD1, per 5 matching bases. CDR1 and CDR2 are read off the germline V gene (reference sequence) as SEHNR and FQNEAQ. Including cysteine and phenylalanine, the CDR3 has 16 amino acids. The sequence is cut down to CDR3 DNA, 48 bases in frame from base 1. V is pared back by 2 bases and J by 4 bases, with 17 bases lying between the germline termini.